The entry that follows covers one T cell receptor beta chain sequence. Its antigen is not yet known. No base qualities exist here, and no much larger clone lies one base off it. This sample is drawn from a study of T cell responses to AZD1222 COVID-19 vaccine (dated by TCRdb to about 2021). For context, the study as a whole: TCR sequencing was performed for roughly 250 trial participants, of whom about 200 were given two doses of AZD1222 and 26 were given two doses of MenACWY control vaccine. Trial participants were enrolled by age into subgroups of 18-55, 56-69 and 70-plus years, and 148, 28 and 57 TCR-sequenced participants, respectively, were included in these subgroups.

What the work shows at the level of the full study, not this receptor alone: The whole spike protein was spanned by vaccine-associated CD4 TCRs, and dominant responses were seen in regions 160-218 and 743-854. Conclusions about previously exposed vaccinees are limited, since just 6 or 7 AZD1222 recipients were seropositive for SARS-CoV-2 at baseline. Nearly half of unique spike-specific TCRs reportedly recognized epitopes outside regions mutated in the B.1.351 and B.1.1.7 variants. Because no samples from the day 14 peak response were available, repertoires could be characterized only after the peak T cell response. A significant rise in spike-specific TCR breadth and depth was observed after two AZD1222 doses relative to day 0 and relative to MenACWY recipients. In the small 56-69-year group, the increase in depth fell short of significance, most likely because of low power. Participants were mostly white British and included more females than males, and it was suggested by the authors that clonal diversity may have been underestimated.

Explained via the paper, the time point label denotes: about 28 days (+/-7) after the second vaccine dose. AZD1222 recipients given second doses at about 4 weeks or at about 12 weeks were pooled, since spike-specific TCR depth and breadth were not found to differ between the two schedules. Samples from vaccinated people were obtained from the UK trials COV001 and COV002, which included a single-blind randomized controlled phase 2/3 trial of AZD1222 (ChAdOx1 nCoV-19) in healthy adults. Trial participant PBMC samples were collected at day 0 and day 28 after the second dose for TCRbeta chain sequencing. The germline V gene provides CDR1 LGHNT and CDR2 FRNRAP. Relative to germline, V is 0 bases shorter and J is 3 bases shorter, with 17 bases between their ends. The CDR3 runs 17 amino acids, cysteine and phenylalanine included. The retained sequence is limited to the CDR3, 51 bases, with the frame set at the first base.

The CDR3 regions of human TCRbeta chains were analyzed by immunosequencing. The source study handled its data this way. TCRs in the repertoires were compared against a reference library of SARS-CoV-2-specific TCRs that had been generated with the MIRA antigen-specificity platform. Breadth meant the fraction of unique TCRs that were SARS-CoV-2-associated, whereas depth meant the fraction of total T cells that were SARS-CoV-2-associated. Using the MIRA data, every spike-specific TCR was mapped to the spike region that the TCR reacted to and assigned to either a CD4 or a CD8 class. Log10-transformed breadth and depth values were compared by one-way ANOVA with Sidak's multiple comparisons tests. TCRdb stores this immuneACCESS table with in-frame sequences only. Part of the clones is absent; in the studies checked, under half of the shortfall reflects unresolved V genes, and no reason is known for the rest. That table supplies the V and J calls and clone size; D and trimming were determined from the DNA. This sample has around 100,000 clones in its table, and about 91% of those were observed once. About 6% of the sample is in the top ten clones.

The chain links TRBV12-5 with TRBJ1-1; the best D guess is TRBD1, with 6 bases matching. This TCR derives from an adult who received the AZD1222 COVID-19 vaccine. Sequences were derived from peripheral blood, sampled 28 days after the second AZD1222 dose. At the DNA level, the sequence is TGTGCTAGTGGTTTGGTAAGAGCGGGGGGCCTGTACACTGAAGCTTTCTTT. It encodes CASGLVRAGGLYTEAFF.